This T cell receptor (beta chain) was profiled in a study of Ad26.COV2.S vaccination and SARS-CoV-2 variants. Overall study results and limits: Spike-specific TCR breadth in vaccine recipients exceeded that seen in placebo recipients.

There are 12 residues in the CDR3. V dropped 5 bases and J dropped 12 bases, with 16 bases sitting between them. Per germline, CDR1 SEHNR and CDR2 FQNEAQ (reference sequence). The data were produced by immunoSEQ multiplex PCR, yet TCRdb's version contains in-frame clones alone and is incomplete. The sample holds hundreds of thousands of clones, more than 70% seen once. With regard to this clone: Antigen: not known.

Treatment given: roughly 18 received Ad26.COV2.S at low or high dose, single or two shots; 5 received placebo; per-sample allocation not given. Day 63 after the first vaccine or placebo injection was the time point for sampling. The chain employs TRBV7-9 and TRBJ1-2; a possible D gene is TRBD1 (6 bases). The receptor was derived from a person between 18 and 65 years old who received the Ad26.COV2.S COVID-19 vaccine or a placebo. This specimen consisted of peripheral blood, obtained in a trial of Ad26.COV2.S vaccine versus placebo. The CDR3 nucleotides are TGTGCCAGCAGCATTGGGGGGCCGCGTGACACCTTC. It codes for CASSIGGPRDTF. The complete variable domain, with remaining parts taken from reference TRBV7-9 and TRBJ1-2, reads DTGVSQNPRHKITKRGQNVTFRCDPISEHNRLYWYRQTLGQGPEFLTYFQNEAQLEKSRLLSDRFSAERPKGSFSTLEIQRTEQGDSAMYLCASSIGGPRDTFGSGTRLTVV.